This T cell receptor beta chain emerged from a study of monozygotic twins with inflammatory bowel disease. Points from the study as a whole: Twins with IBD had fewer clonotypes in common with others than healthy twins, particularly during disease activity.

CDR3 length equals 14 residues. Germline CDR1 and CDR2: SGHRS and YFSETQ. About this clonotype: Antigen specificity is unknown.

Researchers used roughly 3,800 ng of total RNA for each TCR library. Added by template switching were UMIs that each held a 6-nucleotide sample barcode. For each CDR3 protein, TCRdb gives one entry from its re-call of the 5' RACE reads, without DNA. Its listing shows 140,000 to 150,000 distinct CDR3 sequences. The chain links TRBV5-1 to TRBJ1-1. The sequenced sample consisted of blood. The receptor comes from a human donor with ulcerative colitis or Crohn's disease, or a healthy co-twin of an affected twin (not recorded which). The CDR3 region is CASSWDSVNTEAFF.